This TCR beta chain was observed in a study of cytomegalovirus exposure and HLA in healthy donors. Study context: HLA-typed donors were the source of approximately 85 million unique TCRs, which an early data release held. Regarding the study as a whole: Most TCR beta V segments were productive about 87% or about 30% of the time in an earlier analysis. By HLA locus, TCR association rates varied in a later analysis, with DRB1 showing the most and HLA-C the fewest.

The CDR3 is made up of 15 amino acids. Trimming removed 0 bases at V and 0 bases at J, with 6 bases between. Germline lookup yields CDR1 LGHNA and CDR2 YSLEER. A single count supports this clone. No antigen is known for it. The PCR ran on 60 Vbeta and 13 Jbeta primers. Generated by immunoSEQ multiplex PCR, the TCRdb table keeps only in-frame clones and is missing some. The sample lists around 120,000 clones, about 80% occurring once. This receptor was obtained from a boy between 2 and 10 years old in good health and CMV-seronegative. The specimen sequenced was PBMCs. The V gene is TRBV4-3, the J gene TRBJ2-4; D remains ambiguous. The CDR3 protein is CASSQEAGAKNIQYF. The DNA for the CDR3 is TGCGCCAGCAGCCAAGAAGCAGGAGCCAAAAACATTCAGTACTTC.